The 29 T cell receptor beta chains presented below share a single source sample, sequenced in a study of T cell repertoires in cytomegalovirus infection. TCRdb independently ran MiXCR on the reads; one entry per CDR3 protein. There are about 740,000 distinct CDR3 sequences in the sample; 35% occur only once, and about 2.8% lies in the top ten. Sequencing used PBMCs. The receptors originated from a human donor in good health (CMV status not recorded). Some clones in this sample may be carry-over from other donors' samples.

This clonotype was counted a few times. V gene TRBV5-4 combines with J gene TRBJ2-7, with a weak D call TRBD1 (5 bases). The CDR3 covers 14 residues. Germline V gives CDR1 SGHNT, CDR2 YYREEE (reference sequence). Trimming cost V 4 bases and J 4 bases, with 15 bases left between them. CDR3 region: CASSTPDKKYEQYF. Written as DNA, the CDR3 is TGTGCCAGCAGCACCCCGGACAAAAAATACGAGCAGTACTTC.

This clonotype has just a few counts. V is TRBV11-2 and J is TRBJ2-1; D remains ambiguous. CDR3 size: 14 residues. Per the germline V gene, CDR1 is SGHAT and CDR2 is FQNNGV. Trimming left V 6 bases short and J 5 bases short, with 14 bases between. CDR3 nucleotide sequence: TGTGCCAGCAGTATATATGTTACCGACAATGAGCAGTTCTTC. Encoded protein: CASSIYVTDNEQFF.

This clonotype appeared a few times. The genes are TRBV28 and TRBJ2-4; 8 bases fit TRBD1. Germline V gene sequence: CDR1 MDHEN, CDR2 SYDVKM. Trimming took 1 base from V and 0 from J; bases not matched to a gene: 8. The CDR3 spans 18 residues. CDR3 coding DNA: TGTGCCAGCAGTTTATACCGAAGCAGGGGGCAAGCCAAAAACATTCAGTACTTC. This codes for CASSLYRSRGQAKNIQYF.

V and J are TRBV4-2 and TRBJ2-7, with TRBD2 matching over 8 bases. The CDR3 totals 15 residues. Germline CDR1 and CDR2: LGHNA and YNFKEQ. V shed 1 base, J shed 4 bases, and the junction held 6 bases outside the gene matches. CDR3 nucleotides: TGTGCCAGCAGCCAAGTCGCTAGCGGGCCTTACGAGCAGTACTTC. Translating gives CASSQVASGPYEQYF.

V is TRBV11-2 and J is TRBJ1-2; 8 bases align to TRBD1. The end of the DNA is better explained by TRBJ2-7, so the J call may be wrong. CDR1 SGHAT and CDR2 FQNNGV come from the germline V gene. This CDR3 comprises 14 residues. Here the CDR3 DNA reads TGTGCCAGCAGCACCCGGACAGGGTGCGCTGAGCAGTACTTC. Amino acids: CASSTRTGCAEQYF.

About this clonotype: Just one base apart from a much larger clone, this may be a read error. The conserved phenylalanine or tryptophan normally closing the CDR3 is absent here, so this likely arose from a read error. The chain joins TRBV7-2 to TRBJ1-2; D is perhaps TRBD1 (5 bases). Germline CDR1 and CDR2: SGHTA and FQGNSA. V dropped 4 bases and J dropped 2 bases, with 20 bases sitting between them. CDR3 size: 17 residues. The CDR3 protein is CASSSWGGLGANYGYTL. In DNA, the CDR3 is TGTGCCAGCAGCTCTTGGGGGGGTTTGGGCGCAAACTATGGCTACACCTTA.

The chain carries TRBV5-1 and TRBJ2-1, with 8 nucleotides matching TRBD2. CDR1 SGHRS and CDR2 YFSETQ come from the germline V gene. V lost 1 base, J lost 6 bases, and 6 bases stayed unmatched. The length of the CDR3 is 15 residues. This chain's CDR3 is CASSLSTGGLNEQFF. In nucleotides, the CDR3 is TGCGCCAGCAGCTTGAGCACGGGAGGGCTCAATGAGCAGTTCTTC.

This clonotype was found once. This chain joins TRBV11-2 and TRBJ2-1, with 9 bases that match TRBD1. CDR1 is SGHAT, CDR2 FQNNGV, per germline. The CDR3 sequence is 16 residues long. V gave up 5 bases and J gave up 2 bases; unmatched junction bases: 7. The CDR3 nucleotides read TGTGCCAGCAGCCAACCGGGACAGGGAACCTACAATGAGCAGTTCTTC. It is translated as CASSQPGQGTYNEQFF.

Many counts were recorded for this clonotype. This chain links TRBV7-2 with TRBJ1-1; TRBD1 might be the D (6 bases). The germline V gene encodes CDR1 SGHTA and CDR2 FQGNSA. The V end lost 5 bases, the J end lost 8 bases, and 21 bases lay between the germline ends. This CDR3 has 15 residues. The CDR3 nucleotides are TGTGCCAGCAGCCTCTCGTCGACAGGCTTGCTAGAAGCTTTCTTT. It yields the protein CASSLSSTGLLEAFF.

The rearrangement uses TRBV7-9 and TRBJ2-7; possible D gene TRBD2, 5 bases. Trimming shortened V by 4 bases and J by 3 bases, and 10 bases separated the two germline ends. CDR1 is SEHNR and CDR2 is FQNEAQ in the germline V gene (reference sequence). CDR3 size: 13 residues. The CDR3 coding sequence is TGTGCCAGCAGCTCCCAGCGGAGCTACGAGCAGTACTTC. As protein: CASSSQRSYEQYF.

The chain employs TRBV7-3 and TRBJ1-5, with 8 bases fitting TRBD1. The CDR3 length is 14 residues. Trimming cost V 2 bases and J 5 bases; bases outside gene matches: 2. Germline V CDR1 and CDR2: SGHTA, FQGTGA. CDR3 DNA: TGTGCCAGCAGCTTACAGGGGGCCTATCAGCCCCAGCATTTT. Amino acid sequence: CASSLQGAYQPQHF.

Here the CDR3 reads CSVDPPGQRYGYTF. CDR3 nucleotides: TGCAGCGTTGACCCCCCGGGACAGCGCTATGGCTACACCTTC. This chain connects TRBV29-1 to TRBJ1-2; 7 bases fit TRBD1. Trimming cost V 3 bases and J 4 bases; bases outside gene matches: 8. CDR1 and CDR2 from the germline V gene are SQVTM and ANQGSEA. CDR3 length: 14 amino acids. Combining the CDR3 with reference TRBV29-1 and TRBJ1-2 gives the whole variable domain SAVISQKPSRDICQRGTSLTIQCQVDSQVTMMFWYRQQPGQSLTLIATANQGSEATYESGFVIDKFPISRPNLTFSTLTVSNMSPEDSSIYLCSVDPPGQRYGYTFGSGTRLTVV.

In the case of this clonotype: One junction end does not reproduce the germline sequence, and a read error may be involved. CDR3: CASRYGAEQLF. DNA of the CDR3: TGTGCCAGCAGATATGGGGCAGAGCAGTTATTC. The chain has TRBV11-2 and TRBJ2-1, with D possibly being TRBD1 (5 bases). The CDR3 runs to 11 residues. CDR1 is SGHAT and CDR2 is FQNNGV in the germline V gene.

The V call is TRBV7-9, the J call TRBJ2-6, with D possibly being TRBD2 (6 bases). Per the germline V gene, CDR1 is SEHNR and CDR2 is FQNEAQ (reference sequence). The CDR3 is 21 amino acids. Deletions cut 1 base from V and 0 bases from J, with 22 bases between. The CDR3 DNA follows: TGTGCCAGCAGCTTAGGTTCCTCCGCGGGGATCCCTTTCTCTGGGGCCAACGTCCTGACTTTC. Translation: CASSLGSSAGIPFSGANVLTF.

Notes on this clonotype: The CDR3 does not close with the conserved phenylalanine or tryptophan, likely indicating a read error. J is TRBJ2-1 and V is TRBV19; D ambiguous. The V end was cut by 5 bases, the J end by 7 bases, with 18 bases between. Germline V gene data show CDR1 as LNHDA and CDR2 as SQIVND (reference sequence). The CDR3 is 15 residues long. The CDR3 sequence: CASSDVATLFNEQFL. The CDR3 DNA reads TGTGCCAGTAGTGATGTTGCAACCCTTTTTAATGAGCAGTTCTTA.

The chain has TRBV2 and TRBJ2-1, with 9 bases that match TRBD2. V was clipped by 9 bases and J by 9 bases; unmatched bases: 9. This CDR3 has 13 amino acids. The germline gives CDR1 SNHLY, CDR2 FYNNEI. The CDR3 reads CARRSGLAFEQFF. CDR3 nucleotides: TGTGCCAGAAGGTCGGGACTAGCTTTTGAGCAGTTCTTC.

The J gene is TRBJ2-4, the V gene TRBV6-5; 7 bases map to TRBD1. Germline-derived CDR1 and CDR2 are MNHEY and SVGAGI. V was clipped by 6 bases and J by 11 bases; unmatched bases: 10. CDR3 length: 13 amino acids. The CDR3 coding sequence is TGTGCCAGCAGAAAAACCGGGACAGCTGTTCAGTACTTC. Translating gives CASRKTGTAVQYF.

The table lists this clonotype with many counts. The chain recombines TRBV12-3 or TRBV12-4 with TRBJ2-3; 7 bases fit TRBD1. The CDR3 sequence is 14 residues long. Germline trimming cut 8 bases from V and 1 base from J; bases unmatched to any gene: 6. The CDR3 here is CASSRGRGTDTQYF. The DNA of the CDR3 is TGTGCCAGCTCGAGGGGGCGCGGCACAGATACGCAGTATTTT.

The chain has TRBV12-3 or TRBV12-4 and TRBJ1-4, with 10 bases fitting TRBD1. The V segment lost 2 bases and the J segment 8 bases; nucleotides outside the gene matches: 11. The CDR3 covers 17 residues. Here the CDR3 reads CASSLLGQGPEREKLFF. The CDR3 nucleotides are TGTGCCAGCAGTTTACTGGGACAGGGGCCCGAGAGGGAAAAACTGTTTTTT.

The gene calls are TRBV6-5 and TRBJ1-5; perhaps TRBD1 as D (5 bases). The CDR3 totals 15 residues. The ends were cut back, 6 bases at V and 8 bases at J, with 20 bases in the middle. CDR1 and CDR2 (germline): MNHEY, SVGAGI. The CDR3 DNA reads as TGTGCCAGCAGCCGGACAAGCCTCCCGGGGGAGCCCCAGCATTTT. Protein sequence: CASSRTSLPGEPQHF.

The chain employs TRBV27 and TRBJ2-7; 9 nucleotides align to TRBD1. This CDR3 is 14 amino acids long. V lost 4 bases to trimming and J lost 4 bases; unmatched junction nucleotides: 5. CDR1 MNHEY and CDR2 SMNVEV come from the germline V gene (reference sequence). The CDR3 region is CASSSVTGGYEQYF. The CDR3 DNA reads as TGTGCCAGCAGTTCGGTGACAGGGGGATACGAGCAGTACTTC.

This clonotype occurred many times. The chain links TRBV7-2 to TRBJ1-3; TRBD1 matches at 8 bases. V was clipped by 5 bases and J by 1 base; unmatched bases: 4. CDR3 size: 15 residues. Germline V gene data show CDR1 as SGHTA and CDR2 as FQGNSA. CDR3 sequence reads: CASSTRQGSGNTIYF. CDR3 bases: TGTGCCAGCAGCACCCGACAGGGGTCTGGAAACACCATATATTTT.

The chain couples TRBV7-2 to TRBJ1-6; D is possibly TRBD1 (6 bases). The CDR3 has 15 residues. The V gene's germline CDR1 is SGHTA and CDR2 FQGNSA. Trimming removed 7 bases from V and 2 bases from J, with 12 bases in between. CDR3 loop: CASMGGATYNSPLHF. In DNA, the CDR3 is TGTGCCAGCATGGGGGGGGCCACCTATAATTCACCCCTCCACTTT.

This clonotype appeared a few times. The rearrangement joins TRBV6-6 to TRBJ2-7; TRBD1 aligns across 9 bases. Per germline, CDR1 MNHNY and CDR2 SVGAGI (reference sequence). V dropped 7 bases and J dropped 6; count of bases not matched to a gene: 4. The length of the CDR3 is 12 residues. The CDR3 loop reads CASTTTGGEQYF. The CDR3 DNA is TGTGCCAGCACCACGACAGGGGGCGAGCAGTACTTC.

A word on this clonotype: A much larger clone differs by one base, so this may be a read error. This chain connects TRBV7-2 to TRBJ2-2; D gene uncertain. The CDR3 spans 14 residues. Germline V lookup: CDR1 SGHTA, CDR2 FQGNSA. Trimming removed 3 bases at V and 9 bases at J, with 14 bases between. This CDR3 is CASSFVFYDRELFF. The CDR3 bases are TGTGCCAGCAGCTTCGTTTTTTATGACCGGGAGCTGTTTTTT.

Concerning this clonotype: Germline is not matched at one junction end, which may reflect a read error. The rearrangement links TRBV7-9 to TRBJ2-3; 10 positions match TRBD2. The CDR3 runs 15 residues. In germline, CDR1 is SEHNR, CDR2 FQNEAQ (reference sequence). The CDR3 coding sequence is TGTTCCAGCAGCTCTAGCGGGAGTATCACAGATACGCAGTATTTT. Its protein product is CSSSSSGSITDTQYF.

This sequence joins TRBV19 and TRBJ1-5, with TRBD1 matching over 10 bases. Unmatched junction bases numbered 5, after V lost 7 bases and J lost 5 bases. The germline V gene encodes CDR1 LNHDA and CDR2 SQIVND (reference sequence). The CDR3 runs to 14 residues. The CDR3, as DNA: TGTGCCAGTACGGGGACAGGGGCCCATCAGCCCCAGCATTTT. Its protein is CASTGTGAHQPQHF.

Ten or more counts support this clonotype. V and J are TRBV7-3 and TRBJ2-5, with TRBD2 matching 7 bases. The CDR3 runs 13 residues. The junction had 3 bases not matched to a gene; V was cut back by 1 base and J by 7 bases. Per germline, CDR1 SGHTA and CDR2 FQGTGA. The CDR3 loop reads CASSLKGGGTQYF. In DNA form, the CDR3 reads TGTGCCAGCAGCTTAAAAGGCGGGGGGACCCAGTACTTC.

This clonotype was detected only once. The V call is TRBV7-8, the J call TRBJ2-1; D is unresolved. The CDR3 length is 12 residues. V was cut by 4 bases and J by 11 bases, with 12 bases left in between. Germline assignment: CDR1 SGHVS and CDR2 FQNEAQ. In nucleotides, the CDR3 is TGTGCCAGCAGCTCTGGCCTGGACCAGCAGTTCTTC. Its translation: CASSSGLDQQFF.